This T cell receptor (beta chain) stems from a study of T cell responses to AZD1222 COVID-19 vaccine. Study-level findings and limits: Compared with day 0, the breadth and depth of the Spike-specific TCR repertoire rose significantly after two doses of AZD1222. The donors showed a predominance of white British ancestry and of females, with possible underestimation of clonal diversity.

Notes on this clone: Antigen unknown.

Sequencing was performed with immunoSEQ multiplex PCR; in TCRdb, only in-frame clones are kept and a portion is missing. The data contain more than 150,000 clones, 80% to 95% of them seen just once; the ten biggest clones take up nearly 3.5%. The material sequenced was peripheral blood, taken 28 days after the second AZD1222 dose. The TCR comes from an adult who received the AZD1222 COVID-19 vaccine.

The DNA of the CDR3 is TGTGCCAGCTCGTCAGATTGGAACACTGAAGCTTTCTTT. Translating gives CASSSDWNTEAFF. This chain joins TRBV18 and TRBJ1-1; D gene ambiguous. Germline values: CDR1 KGHSH, CDR2 LQKENI. V was pared by 6 bases and J by 1 base, with 9 bases between. This CDR3 contains 13 residues.